This T cell receptor beta chain emerged from a study of blood T cell repertoires in COVID-19. About the study: The cDNA or gDNA used as material had been derived from T cells, B-cell-depleted T cells, or PBMCs.

V gave up 0 bases and J gave up 7 bases; unmatched junction bases: 6. Germline V CDR1 and CDR2: LGHNA, YNFKEQ. CDR3 length equals 17 residues. Original data processing: Nucleated cell counts were estimated from reference gene primer amplification. Sequencing used immunoSEQ multiplex PCR; TCRdb keeps in-frame clones, though not all of them. Clone size and the V and J calls come from that table; the DNA yielded D and trimming. This sample has 200,000 to 250,000 clones; roughly 90% occur once, and the top ten carry less than 8%. The origin of this receptor is a man in his 60s with acute or convalescent COVID-19. The rearrangement joins TRBV4-2 to TRBJ2-2, with 12 bases identical to TRBD2. Sequenced sample: peripheral blood. This CDR3 reads CASSQEWTSGKNGELFF. The CDR3 coding sequence is TGTGCCAGCAGCCAAGAATGGACTAGCGGGAAGAACGGGGAGCTGTTTTTT.